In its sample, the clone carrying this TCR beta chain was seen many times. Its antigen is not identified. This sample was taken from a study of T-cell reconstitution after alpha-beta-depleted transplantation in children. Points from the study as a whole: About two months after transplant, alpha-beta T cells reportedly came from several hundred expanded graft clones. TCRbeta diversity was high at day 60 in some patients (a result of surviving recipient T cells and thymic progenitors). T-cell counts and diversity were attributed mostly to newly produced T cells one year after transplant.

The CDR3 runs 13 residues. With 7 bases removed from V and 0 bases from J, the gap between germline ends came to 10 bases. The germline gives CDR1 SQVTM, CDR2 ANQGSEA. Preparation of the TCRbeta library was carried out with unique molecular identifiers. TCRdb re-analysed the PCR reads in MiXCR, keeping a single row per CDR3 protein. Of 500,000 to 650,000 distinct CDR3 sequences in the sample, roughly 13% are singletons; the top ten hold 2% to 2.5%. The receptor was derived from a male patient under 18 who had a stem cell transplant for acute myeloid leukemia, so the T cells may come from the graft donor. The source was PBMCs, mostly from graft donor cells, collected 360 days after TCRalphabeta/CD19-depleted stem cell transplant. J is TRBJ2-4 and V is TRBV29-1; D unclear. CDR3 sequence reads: CSAVGLAKNIQYF. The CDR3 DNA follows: TGCAGCGCCGTGGGCCTAGCCAAAAACATTCAGTACTTC.